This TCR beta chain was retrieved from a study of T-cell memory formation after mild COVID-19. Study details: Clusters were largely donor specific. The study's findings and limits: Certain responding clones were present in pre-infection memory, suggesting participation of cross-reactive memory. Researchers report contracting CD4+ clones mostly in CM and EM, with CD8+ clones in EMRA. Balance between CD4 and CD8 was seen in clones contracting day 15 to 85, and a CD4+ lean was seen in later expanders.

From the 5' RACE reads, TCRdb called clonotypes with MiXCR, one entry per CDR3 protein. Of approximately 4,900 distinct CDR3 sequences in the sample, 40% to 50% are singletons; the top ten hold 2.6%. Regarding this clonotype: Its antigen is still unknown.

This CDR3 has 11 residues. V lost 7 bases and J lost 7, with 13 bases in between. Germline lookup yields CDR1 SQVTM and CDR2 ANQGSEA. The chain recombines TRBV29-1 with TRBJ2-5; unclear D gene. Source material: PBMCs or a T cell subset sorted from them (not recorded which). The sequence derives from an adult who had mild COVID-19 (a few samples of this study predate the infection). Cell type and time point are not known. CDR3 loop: CSAIILGTQYF. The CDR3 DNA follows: TGCAGCGCCATTATCCTTGGGACCCAGTACTTC.